The clone carrying this TCR beta chain was seen repeatedly, ten times or more. Its antigen is not known. TCRdb passed the reads through MiXCR, listing each CDR3 protein once. This sample has under 250,000 distinct CDR3 sequences, with approximately 13% found just once. Germline V lookup: CDR1 SNHLY, CDR2 FYNNEI. The CDR3 is 15 amino acids. V was clipped by 3 bases and J by 4 bases, with 15 bases between them. This sample was included in a study of T cell repertoires in cytomegalovirus infection. Study-level findings and limits: Summed frequency of shared TCR beta families picked out CMV carriers who also had the relevant HLA.

The sequenced sample was PBMCs. The sequence derives from a human donor in good health (CMV status not recorded). Some clones in this sample may be carry-over from other donors' samples. The rearrangement uses TRBV2 and TRBJ1-2; no clear D. For the CDR3, the DNA is TGTGCCAGCAGTGAGGAGCAGGTGGAACTCTATGGCTACACCTTC. Its translation: CASSEEQVELYGYTF.